This T cell receptor (beta chain) was found in a study of T cells in localized non-small cell lung cancer. Study-wide results and limits: Because sequencing included only one region (of the tumor), heterogeneity remains possible. Turning up in adjacent lung were a median around 58 of the top 100 tumor clones. Longer overall survival accompanied higher blood T cell density.

The CDR3 spans 15 residues. V gave up 5 bases and J gave up 3 bases, with 16 bases separating them. Germline V lookup: CDR1 SGHNT, CDR2 YENEEA. Sequencing was performed with immunoSEQ multiplex PCR; in TCRdb, only in-frame clones are kept and a portion is missing. Found here are about 14,000 clones, 28% of them singletons; the top ten hold 7.2%. This clone has only a few counts. Its cognate antigen is unknown. The chain links TRBV11-3 to TRBJ1-2, with D hard to call. This specimen was lung tumor tissue, taken before any cancer treatment. The clonotype originates from an older female donor with stage I lung adenocarcinoma. In DNA form, the CDR3 reads TGTGCCAGCAGCCCCTGGCCACTGGCAGACTATGGCTACACCTTC. Translating it yields CASSPWPLADYGYTF.